Listed here are 20 T cell receptor beta chains from one sample, sequenced in a study of cytomegalovirus exposure and HLA in healthy donors (dated by TCRdb to about 2017). Receptor amplification or capture employed the immunoSEQ multiplex PCR assay. A mixture of 60 forward primers for TCR Vbeta segments and 13 reverse primers for TCR Jbeta segments was used in the multiplex PCR. Entries here come from immuneACCESS through TCRdb and include only in-frame sequences with V and J called. Some clones fail to appear in such tables; in the studies checked, an unresolved V gene covers under half of the shortfall, and the cause of the remainder is unknown. This sample holds about 120,000 clones; around four fifths were observed only once. Approximately 30% of the sample is taken by the ten largest. Input material: PBMCs. Receptors were obtained from a man between 60 and 70 years old in good health and CMV-seropositive.

V gene TRBV7-2 combines with J gene TRBJ1-2; no clear D. The CDR3 sequence is 12 residues long. Germline CDR1 is SGHTA and CDR2 is FQGNSA. V lost 0 bases and J lost 7, with 6 bases in between. CDR3 sequence reads: CASSLAEAGYTF. CDR3 bases: TGTGCCAGCAGCTTAGCGGAGGCTGGCTACACCTTC.

J is TRBJ2-3 and V is TRBV6-6; D perhaps matches TRBD2 (6 bases). The CDR3 runs 14 residues. Germline loops: CDR1 MNHNY, CDR2 SVGAGI (reference sequence). V shed 5 bases and J shed 4 bases, with 13 bases lying between them. The CDR3 is CASSGGNPADTQYF. CDR3 coding DNA: TGTGCCAGCAGTGGCGGGAACCCGGCAGATACGCAGTATTTT.

The V gene is TRBV11-2, the J gene TRBJ1-2, with D uncertain. The CDR3 extends over 13 amino acids. V was clipped by 1 base and J by 5 bases, with 8 bases between them. CDR1 is SGHAT, CDR2 FQNNGV, per germline. The chain's CDR3 is CASSLGAAYGYTF. CDR3 in DNA: TGTGCCAGCAGCTTAGGCGCAGCGTATGGCTACACCTTC.

V is TRBV28 and J is TRBJ2-1; TRBD1 aligns across 7 bases. The length of the CDR3 is 15 residues. Germline V lookup: CDR1 MDHEN, CDR2 SYDVKM. The V segment lost 4 bases and the J segment 0 bases; nucleotides outside the gene matches: 3. The CDR3 here is CASSSWDSSYNEQFF. DNA of the CDR3: TGTGCCAGCAGTTCTTGGGACAGCTCCTACAATGAGCAGTTCTTC. Full variable domain (outside the CDR3, taken from reference TRBV28 and TRBJ2-1): DVKVTQSSRYLVKRTGEKVFLECVQDMDHENMFWYRQDPGLGLRLIYFSYDVKMKEKGDIPEGYSVSREKKERFSLILESASTNQTSMYLCASSSWDSSYNEQFFGPGTRLTVL.

The CDR3 nucleotides are TGCGCCAGCGGATTCGGGACTCCTGAAGAGACCCAGTACTTC. As protein: CASGFGTPEETQYF. The chain carries TRBV5-1 and TRBJ2-5, with D possibly TRBD2 on 6 matching bases. V was cut by 7 bases and J by 3 bases, with 16 bases left in between. Per the germline V gene, CDR1 is SGHRS and CDR2 is YFSETQ. The CDR3 extends over 14 amino acids.

The chain recombines TRBV4-1 with TRBJ1-1, with TRBD1 matching over 7 bases. V was pared by 0 bases and J by 8 bases, with 12 bases of the junction left unmatched. Per the germline V gene, CDR1 is MGHRA and CDR2 is YSYEKL. CDR3 size: 16 residues. DNA of the CDR3: TGCGCCAGCAGCCAAGAAGCGGCGACAGGGTTTAACGAAGCTTTCTTT. Its translation: CASSQEAATGFNEAFF.

The V gene is TRBV21-1, the J gene TRBJ2-7; TRBD1 is taken as the D call from the table, unchecked against the DNA. TRBV21-1 is described as a pseudogene. The CDR3 sequence is 15 residues long. The CDR3 protein is CASSKWTGGAYEQYF. The CDR3, as DNA: TGTGCCAGCAGCAAATGGACAGGGGGGGCCTACGAGCAGTACTTC.

The chain uses TRBV5-1 and TRBJ1-1; maybe TRBD1 (6 bases). Trimming left V 8 bases short and J 0 bases short, with 20 bases between. This CDR3 region has 16 residues. Germline CDR1 is SGHRS and CDR2 is YFSETQ. In DNA form, the CDR3 reads TGCGCCAGTGGGGGCCCCGGCATGGACATGAACACTGAAGCTTTCTTT. Its protein is CASGGPGMDMNTEAFF.

The rearrangement uses TRBV2 and TRBJ2-4, with TRBD2 matching over 9 bases. Germline values: CDR1 SNHLY, CDR2 FYNNEI. The J segment lost 0 bases and the V segment lost 6 bases, leaving 9 bases of the junction unmatched. The CDR3 loop spans 17 amino acids. CDR3 nucleotides: TGTGCCAGCAGGTACGAGCGGGAGGCTCTAGCCAAAAACATTCAGTACTTC. Its protein is CASRYEREALAKNIQYF.

The chain uses TRBV18 and TRBJ1-2; 8 bases fit TRBD1. CDR3 length: 13 residues. The germline V gene has CDR1 KGHSH and CDR2 LQKENI. Germline trimming cut 7 bases from V and 6 bases from J; bases unmatched to any gene: 7. CDR3 residues: CASYAGQGNGYTF. For the CDR3, the DNA is TGTGCCAGCTACGCCGGACAGGGTAATGGCTACACCTTC.

As regards this clone: A junction end diverges from the germline sequence, so it may reflect a read error. This chain uses TRBV28 with TRBJ1-3, with D unresolved. Germline values: CDR1 MDHEN, CDR2 SYDVKM. The CDR3 totals 13 residues. The chain's CDR3 is CASTATAGNTIYF. For the CDR3, the DNA is TGTGCCAGCACCGCAACAGCTGGGAACACCATATATTTT.

This clone was recorded only once. This sample includes further DNA sequences coding for the same CDR3. The chain couples TRBV7-6 to TRBJ2-7; 7 bases map to TRBD2. The CDR3 sequence is 12 residues long. Germline V gene lookup returns CDR1 SGHVS and CDR2 FNYEAQ. J gave up 6 bases and V 4 bases, and 3 bases lay outside the gene matches. The CDR3 bases are TGTGCCAGCAGCTCTGGGAGGGGCGAGCAGTACTTC. It translates to CASSSGRGEQYF.

The chain combines TRBV29-1 with TRBJ2-7; 8 bases fit TRBD1. Germline lookup yields CDR1 SQVTM and CDR2 ANQGSEA. This CDR3 comprises 15 residues. V dropped 1 base and J dropped 5; count of bases not matched to a gene: 10. Here the CDR3 reads CSVEARQGAVNEQYF. CDR3 DNA: TGCAGCGTTGAAGCGAGGCAGGGGGCGGTCAACGAGCAGTACTTC.

The rearrangement uses TRBV27 and TRBJ2-7; 7 bases agree with TRBD1. The germline CDR1 and CDR2 sequences are MNHEY and SMNVEV (reference sequence). This CDR3 region has 13 residues. V was pared by 6 bases and J by 7 bases, with 9 bases of the junction left unmatched. CDR3 nucleotide sequence: TGTGCCAGCAGCCGACAGGGAGCGAAGGAGCAGTACTTC. This encodes CASSRQGAKEQYF.

This clone appeared once. The CDR3 DNA reads as TGTGCCAGCAGCGTCGGGGGGGGCCACAATCAGCCCCAGCATTTT. This gives the protein CASSVGGGHNQPQHF. The rearrangement uses TRBV9 and TRBJ1-5, with D possibly being TRBD1 (6 bases). The CDR3 contains 15 residues. Germline CDR1 is SGDLS and CDR2 is YYNGEE. The ends were cut back, 2 bases at V and 3 bases at J, with 12 bases in the middle.

The genes are TRBV4-1 and TRBJ2-7, with TRBD1 matching 9 bases. Germline trimming cut 3 bases from V and 3 bases from J; bases unmatched to any gene: 3. Germline V gene data show CDR1 as MGHRA and CDR2 as YSYEKL. The CDR3 consists of 14 residues. As DNA, the CDR3 is TGCGCCAGCAGCCACCGGGACAGGGACTACGAGCAGTACTTC. Its translation: CASSHRDRDYEQYF.

CDR3 nucleotide sequence: TGTGCCAGCAGCGGGGACAGCTACGAGCAGTACTTC. Its protein product is CASSGDSYEQYF. The rearrangement uses TRBV9 and TRBJ2-7, with 7 nucleotides matching TRBD1. V lost 3 bases to trimming and J lost 3 bases; unmatched junction nucleotides: 0. Germline assignment: CDR1 SGDLS and CDR2 YYNGEE. The CDR3 length is 12 residues.

The rearrangement links TRBV5-1 to TRBJ2-1, with 8 bases identical to TRBD1. The CDR3 contains 15 residues. Germline lookup yields CDR1 SGHRS and CDR2 YFSETQ. V dropped 0 bases and J dropped 9; count of bases not matched to a gene: 8. In nucleotides, the CDR3 is TGCGCCAGCAGCTTGGCCTCGGCAGGGGGCACTGAGCAGTTCTTC. Protein product: CASSLASAGGTEQFF.

The chain carries TRBV9 and TRBJ2-1; 8 positions match TRBD2. The trim removed 6 bases at V and 0 bases at J, leaving 5 bases unmatched. Per the germline V gene, CDR1 is SGDLS and CDR2 is YYNGEE. The CDR3 spans 15 residues. CDR3 region: CASTPGLASYNEQFF. In DNA, the CDR3 is TGTGCCAGCACCCCCGGACTAGCCTCCTACAATGAGCAGTTCTTC.

As for this clone: At one end the junction does not follow the germline gene, possibly because of a read error. This rearrangement joins TRBV5-6 to TRBJ1-1; D is ambiguous. The CDR3 spans 14 residues. Germline CDR1 SGHDT, CDR2 YYEEEE. The CDR3 sequence: CASSLFRGNTGAFF. The CDR3 DNA reads TGTGCCAGCAGCTTGTTTCGGGGAAACACTGGAGCTTTCTTT. The whole variable domain, filled in from reference TRBV5-6 and TRBJ1-1, reads DAGVTQSPTHLIKTRGQQVTLRCSPKSGHDTVSWYQQALGQGPQFIFQYYEEEERQRGNFPDRFSGHQFPNYSSELNVNALLLGDSALYLCASSLFRGNTGAFFGQGTRLTVV.